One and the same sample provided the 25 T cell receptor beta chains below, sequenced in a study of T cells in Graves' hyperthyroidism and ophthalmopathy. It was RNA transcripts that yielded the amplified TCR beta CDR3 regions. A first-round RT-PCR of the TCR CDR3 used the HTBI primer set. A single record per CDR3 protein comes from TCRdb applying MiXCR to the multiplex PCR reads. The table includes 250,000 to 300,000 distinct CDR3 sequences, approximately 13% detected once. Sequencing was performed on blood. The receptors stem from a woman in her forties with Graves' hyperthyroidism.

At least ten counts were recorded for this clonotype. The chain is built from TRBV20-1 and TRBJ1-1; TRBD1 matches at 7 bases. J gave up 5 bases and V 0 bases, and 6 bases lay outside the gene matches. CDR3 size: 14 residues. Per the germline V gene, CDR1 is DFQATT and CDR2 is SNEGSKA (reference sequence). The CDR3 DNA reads TGCAGTGCTAGAGAATACCAGGGGGGGACTGAAGCTTTCTTT. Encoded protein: CSAREYQGGTEAFF.

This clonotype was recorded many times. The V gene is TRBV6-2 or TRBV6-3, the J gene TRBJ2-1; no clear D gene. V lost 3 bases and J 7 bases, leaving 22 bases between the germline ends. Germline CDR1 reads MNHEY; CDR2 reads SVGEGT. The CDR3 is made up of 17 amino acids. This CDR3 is CASSYKPDHWARNEQFF. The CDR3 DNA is TGTGCCAGCAGTTATAAGCCTGATCACTGGGCAAGAAATGAGCAGTTCTTC.

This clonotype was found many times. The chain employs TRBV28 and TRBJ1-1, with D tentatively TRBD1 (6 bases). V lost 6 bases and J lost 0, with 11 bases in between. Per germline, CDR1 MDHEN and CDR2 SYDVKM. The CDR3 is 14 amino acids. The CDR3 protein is CASSVQGLNTEAFF. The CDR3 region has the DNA TGTGCCAGCAGCGTACAGGGCTTGAACACTGAAGCTTTCTTT.

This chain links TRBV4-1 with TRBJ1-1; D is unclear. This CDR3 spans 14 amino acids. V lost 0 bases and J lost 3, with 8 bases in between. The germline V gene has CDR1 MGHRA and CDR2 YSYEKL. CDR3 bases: TGCGCCAGCAGCCAAGAGAGGGTCGACACTGAAGCTTTCTTT. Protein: CASSQERVDTEAFF.

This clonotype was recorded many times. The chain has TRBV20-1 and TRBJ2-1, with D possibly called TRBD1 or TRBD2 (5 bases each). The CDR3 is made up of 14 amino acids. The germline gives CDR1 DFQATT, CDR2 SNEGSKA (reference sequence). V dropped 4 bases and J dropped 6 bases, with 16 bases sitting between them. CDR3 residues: CSATNPKGPNEQFF. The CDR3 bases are TGCAGTGCTACGAATCCGAAGGGACCCAATGAGCAGTTCTTC.

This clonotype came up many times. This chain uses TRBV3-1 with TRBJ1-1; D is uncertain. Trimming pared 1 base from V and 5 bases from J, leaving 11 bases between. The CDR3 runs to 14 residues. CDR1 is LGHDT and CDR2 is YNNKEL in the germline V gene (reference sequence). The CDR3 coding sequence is TGTGCCAGCAGCCAAGTCAGTGCCGGGACTGAAGCTTTCTTT. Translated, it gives CASSQVSAGTEAFF.

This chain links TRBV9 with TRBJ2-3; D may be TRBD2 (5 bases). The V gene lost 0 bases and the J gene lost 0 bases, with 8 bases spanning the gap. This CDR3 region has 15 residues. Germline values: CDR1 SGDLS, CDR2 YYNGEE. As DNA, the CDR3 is TGTGCCAGCAGCGTAGCGGGAACTAGCACAGATACGCAGTATTTT. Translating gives CASSVAGTSTDTQYF.

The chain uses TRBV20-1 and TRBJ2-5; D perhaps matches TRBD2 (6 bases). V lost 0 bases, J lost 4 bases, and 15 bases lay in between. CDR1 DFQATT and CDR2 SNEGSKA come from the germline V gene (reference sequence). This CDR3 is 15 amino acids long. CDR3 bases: TGCAGTGCTAGAGATCGGACACCCGGGGGAGAGACCCAGTACTTC. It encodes CSARDRTPGGETQYF.

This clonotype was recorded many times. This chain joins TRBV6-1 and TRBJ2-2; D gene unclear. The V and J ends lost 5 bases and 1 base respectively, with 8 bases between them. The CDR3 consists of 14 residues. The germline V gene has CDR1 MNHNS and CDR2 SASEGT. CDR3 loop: CASSSGRNTGELFF. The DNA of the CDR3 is TGTGCCAGCAGTTCCGGACGGAACACCGGGGAGCTGTTTTTT.

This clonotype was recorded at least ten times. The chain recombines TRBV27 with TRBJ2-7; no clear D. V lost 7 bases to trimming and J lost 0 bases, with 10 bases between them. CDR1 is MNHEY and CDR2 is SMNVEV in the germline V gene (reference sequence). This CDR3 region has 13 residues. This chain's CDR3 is CASKEASSYEQYF. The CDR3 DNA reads TGTGCCAGCAAAGAAGCGTCCTCCTACGAGCAGTACTTC.

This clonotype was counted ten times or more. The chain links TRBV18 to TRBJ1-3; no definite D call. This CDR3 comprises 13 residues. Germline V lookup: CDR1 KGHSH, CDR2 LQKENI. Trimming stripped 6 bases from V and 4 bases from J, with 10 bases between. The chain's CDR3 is CASSPMGGNTIYF. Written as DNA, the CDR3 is TGTGCCAGCTCCCCGATGGGCGGAAACACCATATATTTT.

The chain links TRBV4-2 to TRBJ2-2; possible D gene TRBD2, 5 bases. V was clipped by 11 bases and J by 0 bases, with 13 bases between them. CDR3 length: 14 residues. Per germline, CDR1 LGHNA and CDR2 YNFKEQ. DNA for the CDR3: TGTGCCGTAAGGCGACTAACGAACACCGGGGAGCTGTTTTTT. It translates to CAVRRLTNTGELFF.

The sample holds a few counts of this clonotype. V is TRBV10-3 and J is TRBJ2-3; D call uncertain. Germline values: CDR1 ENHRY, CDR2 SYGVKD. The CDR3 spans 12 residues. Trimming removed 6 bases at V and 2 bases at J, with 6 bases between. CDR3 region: CAIRSVTDTQYF. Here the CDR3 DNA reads TGTGCCATCAGAAGTGTCACAGATACGCAGTATTTT.

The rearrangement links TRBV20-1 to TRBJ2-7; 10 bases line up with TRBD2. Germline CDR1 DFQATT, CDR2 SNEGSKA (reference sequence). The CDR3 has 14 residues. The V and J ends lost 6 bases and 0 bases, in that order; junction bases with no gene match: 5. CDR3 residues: CSAQTSGVSYEQYF. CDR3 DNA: TGCAGTGCCCAAACTAGCGGGGTCTCCTACGAGCAGTACTTC.

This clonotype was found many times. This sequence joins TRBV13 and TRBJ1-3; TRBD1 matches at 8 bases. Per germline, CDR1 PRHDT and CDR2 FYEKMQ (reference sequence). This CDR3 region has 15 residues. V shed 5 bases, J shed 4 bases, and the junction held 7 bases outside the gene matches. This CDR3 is CASSIRTGIGNTIYF. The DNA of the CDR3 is TGTGCCAGCAGCATCCGGACAGGGATAGGAAACACCATATATTTT.

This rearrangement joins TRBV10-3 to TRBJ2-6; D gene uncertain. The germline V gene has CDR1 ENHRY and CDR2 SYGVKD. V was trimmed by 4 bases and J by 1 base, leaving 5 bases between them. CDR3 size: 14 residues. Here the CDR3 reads CAISVGSGANVLTF. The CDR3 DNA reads TGTGCCATCAGTGTTGGATCTGGGGCCAACGTCCTGACTTTC.

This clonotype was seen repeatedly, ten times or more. The CDR3 loop reads CASSPLLGAGPQHF. In nucleotides, the CDR3 is TGTGCCAGCAGTCCTCTATTGGGGGCAGGGCCCCAGCATTTT. The chain employs TRBV12-3 or TRBV12-4 and TRBJ1-5; perhaps TRBD1 as D (6 bases). This CDR3 comprises 14 residues. The V and J ends lost 5 bases and 9 bases respectively, with 17 bases between them.

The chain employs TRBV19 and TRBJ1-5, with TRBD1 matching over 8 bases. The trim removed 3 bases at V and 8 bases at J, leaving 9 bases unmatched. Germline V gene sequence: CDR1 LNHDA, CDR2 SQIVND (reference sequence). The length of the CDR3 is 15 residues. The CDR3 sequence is CASSITGGASEPQHF. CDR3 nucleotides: TGTGCCAGTAGTATTACAGGGGGTGCCTCTGAGCCCCAGCATTTT.

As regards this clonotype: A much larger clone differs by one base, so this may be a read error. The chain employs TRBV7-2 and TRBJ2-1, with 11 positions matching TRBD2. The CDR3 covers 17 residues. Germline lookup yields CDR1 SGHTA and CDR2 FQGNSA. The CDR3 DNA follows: TGTGCCAGCAGCGTCCGTCCTAGCGGGAGGTCCTACAATGAGCAGCTCTTC. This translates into CASSVRPSGRSYNEQLF.

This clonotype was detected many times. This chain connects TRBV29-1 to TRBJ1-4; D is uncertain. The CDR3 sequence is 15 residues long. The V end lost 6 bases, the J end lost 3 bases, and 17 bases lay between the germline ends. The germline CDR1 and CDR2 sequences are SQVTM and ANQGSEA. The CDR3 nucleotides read TGCAGCGTCCAAGGGTGGGCAGACCCTAATGAAAAACTGTTTTTT. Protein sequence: CSVQGWADPNEKLFF.

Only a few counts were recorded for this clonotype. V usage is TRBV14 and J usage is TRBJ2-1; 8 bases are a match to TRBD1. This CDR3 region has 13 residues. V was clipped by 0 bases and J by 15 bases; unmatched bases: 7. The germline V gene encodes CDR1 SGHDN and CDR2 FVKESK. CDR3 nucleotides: TGTGCCAGCAGCCAAGATCTAACAGGGGGTATGTTCTTC. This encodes CASSQDLTGGMFF. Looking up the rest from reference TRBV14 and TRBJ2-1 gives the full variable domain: EAGVTQFPSHSVIEKGQTVTLRCDPISGHDNLYWYRRVMGKEIKFLLHFVKESKQDESGMPNNRFLAERTGGTYSTLKVQPAELEDSGVYFCASSQDLTGGMFFGPGTRLTVL.

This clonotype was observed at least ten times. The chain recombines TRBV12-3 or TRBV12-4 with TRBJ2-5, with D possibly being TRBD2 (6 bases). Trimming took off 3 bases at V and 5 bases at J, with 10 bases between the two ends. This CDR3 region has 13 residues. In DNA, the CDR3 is TGTGCCAGCAGTTTGGATAGCGGCGAGACCCAGTACTTC. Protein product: CASSLDSGETQYF.

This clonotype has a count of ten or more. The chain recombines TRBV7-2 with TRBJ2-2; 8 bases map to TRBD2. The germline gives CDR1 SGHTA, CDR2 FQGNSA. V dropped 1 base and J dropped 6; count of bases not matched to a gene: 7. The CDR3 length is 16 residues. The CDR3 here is CASSLVDGRAAGELFF. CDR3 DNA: TGTGCCAGCAGCTTAGTCGACGGGAGGGCCGCCGGGGAGCTGTTTTTT.

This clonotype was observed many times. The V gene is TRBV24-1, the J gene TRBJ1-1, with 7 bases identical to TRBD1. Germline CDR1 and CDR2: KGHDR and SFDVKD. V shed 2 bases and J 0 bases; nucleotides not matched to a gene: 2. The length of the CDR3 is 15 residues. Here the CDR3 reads CATSDSTGMNTEAFF. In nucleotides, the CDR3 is TGTGCCACCAGTGATTCGACAGGGATGAACACTGAAGCTTTCTTT.

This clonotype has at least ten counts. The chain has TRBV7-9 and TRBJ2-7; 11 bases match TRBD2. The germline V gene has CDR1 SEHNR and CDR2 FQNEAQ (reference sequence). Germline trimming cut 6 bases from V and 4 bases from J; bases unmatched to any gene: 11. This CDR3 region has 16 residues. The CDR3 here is CASSLIAGGPKYEQYF. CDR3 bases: TGTGCCAGCAGTTTGATAGCGGGAGGGCCGAAGTACGAGCAGTACTTC.